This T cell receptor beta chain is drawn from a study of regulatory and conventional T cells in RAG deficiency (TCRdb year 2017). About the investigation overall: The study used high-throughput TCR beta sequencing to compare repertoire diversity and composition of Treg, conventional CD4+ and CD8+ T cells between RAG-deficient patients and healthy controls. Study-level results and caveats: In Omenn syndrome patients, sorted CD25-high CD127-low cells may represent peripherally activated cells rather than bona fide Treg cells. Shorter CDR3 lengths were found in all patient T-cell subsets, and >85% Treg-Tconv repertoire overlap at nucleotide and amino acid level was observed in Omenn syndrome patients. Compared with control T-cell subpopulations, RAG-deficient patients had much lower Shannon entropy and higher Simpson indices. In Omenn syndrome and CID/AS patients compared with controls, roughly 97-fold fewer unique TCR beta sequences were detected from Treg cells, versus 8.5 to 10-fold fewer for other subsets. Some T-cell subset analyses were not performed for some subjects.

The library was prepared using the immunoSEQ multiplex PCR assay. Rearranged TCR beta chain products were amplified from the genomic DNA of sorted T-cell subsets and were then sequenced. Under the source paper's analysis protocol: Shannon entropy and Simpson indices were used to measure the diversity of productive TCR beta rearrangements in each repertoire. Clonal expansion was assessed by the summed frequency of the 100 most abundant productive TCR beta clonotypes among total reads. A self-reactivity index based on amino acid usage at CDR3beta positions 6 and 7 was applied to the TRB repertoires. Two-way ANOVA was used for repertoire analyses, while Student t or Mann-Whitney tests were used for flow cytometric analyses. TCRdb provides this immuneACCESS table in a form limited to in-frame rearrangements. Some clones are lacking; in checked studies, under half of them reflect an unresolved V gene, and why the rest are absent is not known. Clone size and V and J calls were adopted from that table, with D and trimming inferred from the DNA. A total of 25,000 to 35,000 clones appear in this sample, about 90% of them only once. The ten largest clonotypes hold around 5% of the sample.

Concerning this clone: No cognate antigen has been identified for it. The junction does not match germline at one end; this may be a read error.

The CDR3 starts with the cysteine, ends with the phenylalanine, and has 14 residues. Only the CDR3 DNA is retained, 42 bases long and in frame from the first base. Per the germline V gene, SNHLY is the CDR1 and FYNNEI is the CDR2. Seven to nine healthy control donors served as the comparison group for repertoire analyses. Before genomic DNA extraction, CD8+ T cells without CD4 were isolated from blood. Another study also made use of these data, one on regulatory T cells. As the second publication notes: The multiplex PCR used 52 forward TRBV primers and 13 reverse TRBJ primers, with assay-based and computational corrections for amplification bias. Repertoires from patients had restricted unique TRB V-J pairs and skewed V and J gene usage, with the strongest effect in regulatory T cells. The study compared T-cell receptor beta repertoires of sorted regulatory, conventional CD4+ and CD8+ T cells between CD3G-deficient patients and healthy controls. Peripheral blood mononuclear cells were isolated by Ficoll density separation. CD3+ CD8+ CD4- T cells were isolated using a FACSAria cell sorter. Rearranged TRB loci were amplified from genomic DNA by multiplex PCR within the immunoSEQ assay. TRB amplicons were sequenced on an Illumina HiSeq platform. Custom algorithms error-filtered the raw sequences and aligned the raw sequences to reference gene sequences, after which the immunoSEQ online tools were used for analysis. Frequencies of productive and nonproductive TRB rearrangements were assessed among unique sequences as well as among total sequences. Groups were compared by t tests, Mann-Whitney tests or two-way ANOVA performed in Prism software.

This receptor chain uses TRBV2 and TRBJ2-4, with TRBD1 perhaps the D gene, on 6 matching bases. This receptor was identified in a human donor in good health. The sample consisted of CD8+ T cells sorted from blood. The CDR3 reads CASIPGTGPAKSSF. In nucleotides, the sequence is TGTGCCAGCATCCCCGGTACAGGGCCAGCCAAATCATCCTTC.